Each of the 16 T cell receptor beta chains below was sequenced from the same sample in a study of regulatory T cells in long-lasting Graves disease (dated by TCRdb to about 2021). Library prep was done by multiplex PCR. The sequencing machine was an Illumina HiSeq 4000. iRepertoire HTBI primers and Arm-PCR amplification of CDR3 regions were used to construct TCR beta libraries. TCRdb itself trimmed the public reads at Q25 with fastp, ran MiXCR and retained productive beta chains. Identical CDR3 proteins give one entry, which carries the most common genes and DNA. This sample comprises 360,000 or so distinct CDR3 sequences, around 15% of them detected only once. 20% to 25% of the sample goes to the ten largest clones. The meaning of the sample's time point label: newly diagnosed GD, antithyroid drugs for less than 3 months. RNA was extracted from PBMCs in TRIzol for both TCR sequencing and RNA sequencing.

These data also featured in a second study, about T cells in Graves' hyperthyroidism and ophthalmopathy.

The specimen was peripheral blood mononuclear cells (PBMCs), collected at new diagnosis, from a patient treated with antithyroid drugs. All receptors come from a woman aged 18-35 years with Graves disease. Donor details come from another sample of the same person, matched by shared clones.

As regards this clonotype: This clone may be a read error of a much larger clone one base away. The chain is built from TRBV29-1 and TRBJ2-7; the match to TRBD1 covers 9 bases. Germline lookup yields CDR1 SQVTM and CDR2 ANQGSEA. Unmatched junction bases numbered 6, after V lost 2 bases and J lost 4 bases. The CDR3 has 14 amino acids. The CDR3 region is CSVELQGALYEQYF. The DNA of the CDR3 is TGCAGCGTTGAACTACAGGGGGCACTGTACGAGCAGTACTTC.

This clonotype was detected ten times or more. J is TRBJ2-7 and V is TRBV30; 10 nucleotides agree with TRBD1. V shed 2 bases and J 2 bases; nucleotides not matched to a gene: 6. The germline V gene encodes CDR1 GTSNPN and CDR2 SVGIG (reference sequence). The CDR3 has 15 residues. CDR3 region: CAWSKGQGFTYEQYF. The CDR3 coding sequence is TGTGCCTGGAGTAAGGGACAGGGGTTTACCTACGAGCAGTACTTC.

This clonotype has a count of ten or more. V gene TRBV28 combines with J gene TRBJ2-7, with D unclear. CDR1 is MDHEN and CDR2 is SYDVKM in the germline V gene. This CDR3 is 13 amino acids long. The V end lost 7 bases, the J end lost 2 bases, and 12 bases lay between the germline ends. The CDR3 protein is CASKLDGTYEQYF. CDR3 in DNA: TGTGCCAGCAAACTGGACGGTACCTACGAGCAGTACTTC.

A word on this clonotype: The conserved closing phenylalanine or tryptophan is absent in this CDR3, likely reflecting a read error. This chain uses TRBV9 with TRBJ2-3, with 9 bases fitting TRBD2. Germline V lookup: CDR1 SGDLS, CDR2 YYNGEE. With V trimmed by 3 bases and J by 1 base, 18 bases remained unmatched. CDR3 length equals 20 residues. CDR3 sequence (DNA): TGTGCCAGCAGCGGCCGTAAAGGAGGCGGGGGGGTTGGGGGCACAGATACGCAGTATTTG. Amino acids: CASSGRKGGGGVGGTDTQYL.

This clonotype was seen more than once but under ten times. The chain employs TRBV2 and TRBJ2-5; 11 bases match TRBD2. The trim removed 11 bases at V and 5 bases at J, leaving 10 bases unmatched. Germline loops: CDR1 SNHLY, CDR2 FYNNEI. CDR3 length equals 14 residues. The chain's CDR3 is CASRVAGGGETQYF. CDR3 DNA sequence: TGTGCCTCCAGAGTAGCGGGGGGGGGGGAGACCCAGTACTTC. Full variable domain (outside the CDR3, taken from reference TRBV2 and TRBJ2-5): EPEVTQTPSHQVTQMGQEVILRCVPISNHLYFYWYRQILGQKVEFLVSFYNNEISEKSEIFDDQFSVERPDGSNFTLKIRSTKLEDSAMYFCASRVAGGGETQYFGPGTRLLVL.

This clonotype was observed many times. This chain connects TRBV20-1 to TRBJ2-7; TRBD2 aligns across 7 bases. V trimming: 1 base; J trimming: 6 bases; junction bases outside the gene matches: 6. This CDR3 region has 13 residues. The germline gives CDR1 DFQATT, CDR2 SNEGSKA (reference sequence). CDR3: CSARVAGVSEQYF. The DNA for the CDR3 is TGCAGTGCTAGAGTCGCGGGAGTCAGCGAGCAGTACTTC.

V and J are TRBV12-3 or TRBV12-4 and TRBJ1-1, with D possibly being TRBD1 (6 bases). This CDR3 contains 14 residues. V lost 6 bases and J lost 7, with 18 bases in between. For the CDR3, the DNA is TGTGCCAGCAGCCCCCTGAGGGGGTACGGTGAAGCTTTCTTT. Its translation: CASSPLRGYGEAFF.

CDR3 residues: CASRTGTLQTPLHF. As DNA, the CDR3 is TGTGCCAGCAGGACCGGGACCCTTCAAACACCCCTCCACTTT. The V call is TRBV28, the J call TRBJ1-6; D possibly corresponds to TRBD1 (5 bases). Germline V lookup: CDR1 MDHEN, CDR2 SYDVKM. The CDR3 sequence is 14 residues long. V gave up 6 bases and J gave up 11 bases, with 17 bases separating them. Complete variable domain (other parts from reference TRBV28 and TRBJ1-6): DVKVTQSSRYLVKRTGEKVFLECVQDMDHENMFWYRQDPGLGLRLIYFSYDVKMKEKGDIPEGYSVSREKKERFSLILESASTNQTSMYLCASRTGTLQTPLHFGNGTRLTVT.

This clonotype was detected many times. The V gene is TRBV9, the J gene TRBJ2-7; D may be TRBD1 (7 bases). In germline, CDR1 is SGDLS, CDR2 YYNGEE. V was cut by 0 bases and J by 5 bases, with 15 bases left in between. This CDR3 has 15 amino acids. CDR3 DNA: TGTGCCAGCAGCGTAGGGGCAGGGGGGACTGACGAGCAGTACTTC. It translates to CASSVGAGGTDEQYF.

This clonotype was observed many times. The CDR3 sequence: CASSLDQLAFGYEQYF. The CDR3 bases are TGTGCCAGCAGCTTAGATCAACTAGCGTTTGGCTACGAGCAGTACTTC. The V call is TRBV11-2, the J call TRBJ2-7, with 7 bases aligning to TRBD2. Germline CDR1 SGHAT, CDR2 FQNNGV. This CDR3 region has 16 residues. J lost 3 bases, V lost 0 bases, and 8 bases had no gene match.

This clonotype turned up a few times. A much more abundant neighbour one base away suggests this may be a read error. The gene calls are TRBV28 and TRBJ2-7, with no clear D. The CDR3 contains 12 residues. CDR1 MDHEN and CDR2 SYDVKM come from the germline V gene. V was clipped by 7 bases and J by 9 bases, with 16 bases between them. In nucleotides, the CDR3 is TGTGCCAGCACTGCTGGGTCCCACGGGCAGTACTTC. The encoded protein is CASTAGSHGQYF. Variable domain in full (rest from reference TRBV28 and TRBJ2-7): DVKVTQSSRYLVKRTGEKVFLECVQDMDHENMFWYRQDPGLGLRLIYFSYDVKMKEKGDIPEGYSVSREKKERFSLILESASTNQTSMYLCASTAGSHGQYFGPGTRLTVT.

The chain couples TRBV5-1 to TRBJ2-3; 11 positions agree with TRBD1. Trimming removed 4 bases from V and 5 bases from J; junction bases left unmatched: 9. The CDR3 contains 16 residues. From germline, CDR1 is SGHRS and CDR2 YFSETQ. The CDR3 reads CASSQTDRGQGDTQYF. The CDR3 DNA reads as TGCGCCAGCAGCCAAACGGACAGGGGGCAAGGAGATACGCAGTATTTT.

This clonotype occurred many times. The V gene is TRBV30, the J gene TRBJ1-2, with D unresolved. This CDR3 comprises 13 residues. Trimming took off 0 bases at V and 4 bases at J, with 9 bases between the two ends. Germline V lookup: CDR1 GTSNPN, CDR2 SVGIG (reference sequence). CDR3 nucleotide sequence: TGTGCCTGGAGTGTACGCAGGACCTATGGCTACACCTTC. Protein sequence: CAWSVRRTYGYTF.

This chain uses TRBV2 with TRBJ1-1; a weak D match, TRBD1 (5 bases). Germline V gene sequence: CDR1 SNHLY, CDR2 FYNNEI. The ends were cut back, 4 bases at V and 1 base at J, with 22 bases in the middle. CDR3 length: 18 residues. CDR3 sequence: CASSVWVRTTVRNTEAFF. The CDR3 bases are TGTGCCAGCAGTGTATGGGTCCGGACGACAGTACGGAACACTGAAGCTTTCTTT. The variable domain in full, with the rest retrieved from reference TRBV2 and TRBJ1-1, is EPEVTQTPSHQVTQMGQEVILRCVPISNHLYFYWYRQILGQKVEFLVSFYNNEISEKSEIFDDQFSVERPDGSNFTLKIRSTKLEDSAMYFCASSVWVRTTVRNTEAFFGQGTRLTVV.

This clonotype came up many times. This chain links TRBV20-1 with TRBJ2-7; 8 bases fit TRBD2. Germline CDR1 reads DFQATT; CDR2 reads SNEGSKA (reference sequence). Trimming took 6 bases from V and 3 from J; bases not matched to a gene: 10. This CDR3 has 14 residues. CDR3 nucleotides: TGCAGTGCCGCAAGCGTCGGGAGGGTCTACGAGCAGTACTTC. Translation: CSAASVGRVYEQYF.

This clonotype has a handful of counts. The rearrangement uses TRBV12-3 or TRBV12-4 and TRBJ2-1, with TRBD2 matching 9 bases. V dropped 5 bases and J dropped 4; count of bases not matched to a gene: 15. The CDR3 has 18 residues. The CDR3 bases are TGTGCCAGCAGTCCCCGGACAGGCCGGCTAGCGGGGTACAATGAGCAGTTCTTC. Amino acids: CASSPRTGRLAGYNEQFF.